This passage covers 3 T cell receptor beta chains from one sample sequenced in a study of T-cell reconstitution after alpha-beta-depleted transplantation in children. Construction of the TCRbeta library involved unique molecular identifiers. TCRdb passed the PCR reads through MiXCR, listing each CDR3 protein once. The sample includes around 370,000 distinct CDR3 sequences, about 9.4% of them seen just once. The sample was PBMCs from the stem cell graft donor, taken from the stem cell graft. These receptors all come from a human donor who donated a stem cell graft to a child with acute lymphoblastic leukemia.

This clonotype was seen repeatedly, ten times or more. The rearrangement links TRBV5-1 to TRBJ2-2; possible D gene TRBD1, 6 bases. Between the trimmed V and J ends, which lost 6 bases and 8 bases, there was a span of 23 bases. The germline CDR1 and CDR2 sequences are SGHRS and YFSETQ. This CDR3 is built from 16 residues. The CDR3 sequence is CASIPDSFYFPGELFF. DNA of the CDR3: TGCGCCAGCATCCCGGACAGCTTCTACTTTCCGGGGGAGCTGTTTTTT.

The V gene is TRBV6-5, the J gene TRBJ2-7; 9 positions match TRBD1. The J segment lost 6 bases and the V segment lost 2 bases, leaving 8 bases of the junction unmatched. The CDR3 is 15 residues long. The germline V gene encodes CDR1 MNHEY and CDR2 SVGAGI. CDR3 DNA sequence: TGTGCCAGCAGTTACAGACGGGACAGGGTTCGCGAGCAGTACTTC. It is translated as CASSYRRDRVREQYF.

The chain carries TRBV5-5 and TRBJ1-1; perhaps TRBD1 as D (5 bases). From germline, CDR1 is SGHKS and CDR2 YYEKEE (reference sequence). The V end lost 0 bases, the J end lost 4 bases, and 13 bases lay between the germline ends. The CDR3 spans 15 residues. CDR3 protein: CASSLDAGYTTEAFF. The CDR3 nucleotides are TGTGCCAGCAGCTTGGATGCAGGGTACACCACTGAAGCTTTCTTT.